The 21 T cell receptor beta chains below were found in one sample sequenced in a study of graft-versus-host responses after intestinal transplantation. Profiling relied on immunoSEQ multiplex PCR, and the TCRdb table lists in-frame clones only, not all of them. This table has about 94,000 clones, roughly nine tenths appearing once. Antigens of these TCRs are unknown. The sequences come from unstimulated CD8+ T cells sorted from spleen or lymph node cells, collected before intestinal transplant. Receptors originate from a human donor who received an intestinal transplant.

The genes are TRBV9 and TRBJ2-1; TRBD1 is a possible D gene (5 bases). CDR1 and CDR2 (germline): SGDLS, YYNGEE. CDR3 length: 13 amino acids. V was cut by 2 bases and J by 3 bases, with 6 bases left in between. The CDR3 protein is CASSVDSYNEQFF. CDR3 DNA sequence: TGTGCCAGCAGCGTTGACAGCTACAATGAGCAGTTCTTC.

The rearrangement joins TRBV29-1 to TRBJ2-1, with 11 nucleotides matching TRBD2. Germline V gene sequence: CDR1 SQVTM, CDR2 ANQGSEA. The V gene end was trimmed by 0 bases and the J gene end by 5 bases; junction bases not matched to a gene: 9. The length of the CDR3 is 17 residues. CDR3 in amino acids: CSVEDLSSGGLHNEQFF. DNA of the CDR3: TGCAGCGTTGAAGATCTGTCTAGCGGGGGGTTACACAATGAGCAGTTCTTC.

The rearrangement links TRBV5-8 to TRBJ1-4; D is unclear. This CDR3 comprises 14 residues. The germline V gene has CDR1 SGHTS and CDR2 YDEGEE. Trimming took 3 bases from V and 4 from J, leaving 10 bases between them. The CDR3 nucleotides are TGTGCCAGCAGCTGGGAGGCCGATAATGAAAAACTGTTTTTT. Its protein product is CASSWEADNEKLFF.

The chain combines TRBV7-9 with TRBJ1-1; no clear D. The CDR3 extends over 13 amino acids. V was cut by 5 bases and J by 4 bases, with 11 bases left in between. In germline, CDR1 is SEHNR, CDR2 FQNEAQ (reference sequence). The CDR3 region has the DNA TGTGCCAGCAGCCCAATCGGGAGCACTGAAGCTTTCTTT. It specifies CASSPIGSTEAFF.

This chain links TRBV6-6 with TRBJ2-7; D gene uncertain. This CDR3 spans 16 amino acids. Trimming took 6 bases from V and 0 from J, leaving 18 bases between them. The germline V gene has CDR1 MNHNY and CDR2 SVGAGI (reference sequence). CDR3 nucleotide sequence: TGTGCCAGCAGCTACATATTGTCGGAGCTCTCCTACGAGCAGTACTTC. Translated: CASSYILSELSYEQYF.

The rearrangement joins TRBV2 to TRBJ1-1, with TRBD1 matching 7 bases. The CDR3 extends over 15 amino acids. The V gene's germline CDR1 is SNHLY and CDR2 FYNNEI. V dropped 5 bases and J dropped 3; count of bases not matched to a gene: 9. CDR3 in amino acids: CASSFLPDRDTEAFF. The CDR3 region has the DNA TGTGCCAGCAGTTTTTTACCCGACAGGGACACTGAAGCTTTCTTT. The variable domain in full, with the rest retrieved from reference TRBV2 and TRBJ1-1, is EPEVTQTPSHQVTQMGQEVILRCVPISNHLYFYWYRQILGQKVEFLVSFYNNEISEKSEIFDDQFSVERPDGSNFTLKIRSTKLEDSAMYFCASSFLPDRDTEAFFGQGTRLTVV.

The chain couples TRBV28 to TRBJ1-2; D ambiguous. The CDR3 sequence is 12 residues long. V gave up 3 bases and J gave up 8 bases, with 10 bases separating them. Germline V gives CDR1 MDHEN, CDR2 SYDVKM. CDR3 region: CASSFPGVGYTF. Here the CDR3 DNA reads TGTGCCAGCAGTTTCCCCGGGGTCGGCTACACCTTC.

CDR3 nucleotide sequence: TGCGCCAGCAGCCTCCGAGCGGGAGGTGACACAGATACGCAGTATTTT. Residues: CASSLRAGGDTDTQYF. The chain uses TRBV4-1 and TRBJ2-3; TRBD2 matches at 9 bases. The CDR3 is 16 residues long. V lost 4 bases and J lost 2; bases outside the gene matches: 7. The V gene's germline CDR1 is MGHRA and CDR2 YSYEKL.

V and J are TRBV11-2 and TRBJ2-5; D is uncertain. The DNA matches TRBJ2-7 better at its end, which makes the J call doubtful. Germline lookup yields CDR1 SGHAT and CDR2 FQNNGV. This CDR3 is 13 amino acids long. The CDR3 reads CASSLDIRVEQYF. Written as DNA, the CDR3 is TGTGCCAGCAGCTTAGATATCCGGGTCGAGCAGTACTTC.

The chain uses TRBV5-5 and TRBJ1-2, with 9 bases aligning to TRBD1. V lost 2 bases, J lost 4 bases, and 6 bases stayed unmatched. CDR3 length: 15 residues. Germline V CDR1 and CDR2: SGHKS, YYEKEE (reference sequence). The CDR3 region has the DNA TGTGCCAGCAGCTTCGGACAGGGGTTACCCTATGGCTACACCTTC. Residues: CASSFGQGLPYGYTF.

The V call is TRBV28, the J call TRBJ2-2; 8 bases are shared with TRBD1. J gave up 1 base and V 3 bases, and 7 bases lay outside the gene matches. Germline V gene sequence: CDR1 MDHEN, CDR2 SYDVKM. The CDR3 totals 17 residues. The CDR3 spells CASSLGTGTGNTGELFF. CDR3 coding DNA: TGTGCCAGCAGTTTGGGGACCGGGACAGGGAACACCGGGGAGCTGTTTTTT.

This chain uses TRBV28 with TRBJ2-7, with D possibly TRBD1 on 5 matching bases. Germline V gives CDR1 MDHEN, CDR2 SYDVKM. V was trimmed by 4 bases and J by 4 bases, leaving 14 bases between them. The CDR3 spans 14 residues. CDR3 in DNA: TGTGCCAGCAGTTGGGGCACTCTAGGATACGAGCAGTACTTC. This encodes CASSWGTLGYEQYF.

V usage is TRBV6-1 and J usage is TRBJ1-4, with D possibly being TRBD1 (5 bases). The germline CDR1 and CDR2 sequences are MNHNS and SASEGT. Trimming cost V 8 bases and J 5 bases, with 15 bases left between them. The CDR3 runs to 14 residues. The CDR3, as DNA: TGTGCCAGCGGGGGAGGTCTACCGAATGAAAAACTGTTTTTT. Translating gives CASGGGLPNEKLFF.

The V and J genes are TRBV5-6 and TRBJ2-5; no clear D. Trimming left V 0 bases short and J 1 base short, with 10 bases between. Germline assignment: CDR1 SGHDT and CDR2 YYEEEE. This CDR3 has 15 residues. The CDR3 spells CASSLASLSQETQYF. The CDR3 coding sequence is TGTGCCAGCAGCTTGGCTTCACTTTCCCAAGAGACCCAGTACTTC.

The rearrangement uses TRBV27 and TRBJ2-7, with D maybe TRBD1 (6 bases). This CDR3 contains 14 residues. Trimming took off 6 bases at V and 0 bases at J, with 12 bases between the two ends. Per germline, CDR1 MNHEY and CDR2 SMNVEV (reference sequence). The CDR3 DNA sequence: TGTGCCAGCAGCCAAACAGGGTCCTCCTACGAGCAGTACTTC. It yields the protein CASSQTGSSYEQYF.

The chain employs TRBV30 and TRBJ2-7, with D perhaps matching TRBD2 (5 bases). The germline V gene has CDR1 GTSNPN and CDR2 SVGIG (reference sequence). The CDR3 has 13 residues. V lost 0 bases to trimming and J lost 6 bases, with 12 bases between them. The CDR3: CAWSVPPGSEQYF. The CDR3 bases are TGTGCCTGGAGTGTCCCCCCGGGGTCCGAGCAGTACTTC.

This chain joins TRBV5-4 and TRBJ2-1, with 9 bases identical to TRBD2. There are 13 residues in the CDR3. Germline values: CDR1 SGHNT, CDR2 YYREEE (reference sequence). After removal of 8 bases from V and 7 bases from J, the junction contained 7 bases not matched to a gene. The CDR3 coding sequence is TGTGCCAGTGTTAGCGGGAGCGGAAATGAGCAGTTCTTC. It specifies CASVSGSGNEQFF.

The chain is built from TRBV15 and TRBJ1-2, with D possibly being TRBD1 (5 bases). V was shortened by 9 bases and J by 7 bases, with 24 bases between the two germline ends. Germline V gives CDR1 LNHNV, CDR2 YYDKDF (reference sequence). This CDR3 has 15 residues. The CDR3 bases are TGTGCCACAAAAAGGGTGGGGGGAAGTCGGAGTGGCTACACCTTC. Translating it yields CATKRVGGSRSGYTF.

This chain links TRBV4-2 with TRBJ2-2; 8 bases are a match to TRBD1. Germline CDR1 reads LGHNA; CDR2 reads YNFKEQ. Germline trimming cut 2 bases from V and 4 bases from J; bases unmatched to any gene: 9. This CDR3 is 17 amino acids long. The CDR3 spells CASSQTAGGGFTGELFF. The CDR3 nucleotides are TGTGCCAGCAGCCAAACTGCAGGGGGCGGTTTCACCGGGGAGCTGTTTTTT.

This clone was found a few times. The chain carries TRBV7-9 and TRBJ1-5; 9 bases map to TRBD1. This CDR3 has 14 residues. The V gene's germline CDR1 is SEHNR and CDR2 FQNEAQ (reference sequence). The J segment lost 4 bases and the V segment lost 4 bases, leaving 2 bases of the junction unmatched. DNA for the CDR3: TGTGCCAGCAGCTCCGGGACAGGGAATCAGCCCCAGCATTTT. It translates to CASSSGTGNQPQHF.

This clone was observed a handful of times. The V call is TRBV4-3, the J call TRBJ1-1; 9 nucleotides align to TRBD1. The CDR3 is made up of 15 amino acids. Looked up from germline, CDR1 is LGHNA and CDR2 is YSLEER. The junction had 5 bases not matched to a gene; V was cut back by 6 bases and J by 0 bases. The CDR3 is CASSWTGVLNTEAFF. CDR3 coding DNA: TGCGCCAGCAGTTGGACAGGGGTCTTGAACACTGAAGCTTTCTTT.